The next 26 T cell receptor beta chains were all read from a single sample in a study of early T cells in non-severe SARS-CoV-2 infection. MiXCR was run by TCRdb on the 5' RACE reads, yielding one entry per CDR3 protein. This table has tens of thousands of distinct CDR3 sequences, 8.5% to 10% appearing once. Material for sequencing was whole blood. The receptors originated from an adult who was a healthcare worker with PCR-confirmed SARS-CoV-2 infection or an uninfected control (not recorded which).

The gene calls are TRBV7-8 and TRBJ1-1; D is ambiguous. The V gene lost 2 bases and the J gene lost 1 base, with 11 bases spanning the gap. Looked up from germline, CDR1 is SGHVS and CDR2 is FQNEAQ. CDR3 length: 15 residues. CDR3 protein: CASSLLELRNTEAFF. The CDR3 DNA sequence: TGTGCCAGCAGCTTATTAGAATTAAGGAACACTGAAGCTTTCTTT.

This clonotype has at least ten counts. The chain couples TRBV12-3 or TRBV12-4 to TRBJ2-7, with 8 bases aligning to TRBD1. V shed 2 bases and J 4 bases; nucleotides not matched to a gene: 4. The CDR3 totals 14 residues. The CDR3 loop reads CASSLYRGSYEQYF. DNA for the CDR3: TGTGCCAGCAGTTTATACAGGGGGTCTTACGAGCAGTACTTC.

This clonotype has just a few counts. The CDR3 region has the DNA TGTGCCAGCAGCTTAGCGGGTCATGCATCCGAGCAGTACTTC. This codes for CASSLAGHASEQYF. The V and J genes are TRBV7-2 and TRBJ2-7, with D hard to call. V lost 0 bases and J lost 6, with 12 bases in between. Looked up from germline, CDR1 is SGHTA and CDR2 is FQGNSA. The CDR3 totals 14 residues.

This chain connects TRBV6-5 to TRBJ1-2; D gene ambiguous. Germline V gene sequence: CDR1 MNHEY, CDR2 SVGAGI. Trimming cost V 0 bases and J 0 bases, with 8 bases left between them. CDR3 length equals 15 residues. CDR3 loop: CASSYSRGANYGYTF. The CDR3 region has the DNA TGTGCCAGCAGTTACTCGCGGGGAGCTAACTATGGCTACACCTTC.

The chain has TRBV20-1 and TRBJ2-1, with 10 nucleotides matching TRBD2. Germline V CDR1 and CDR2: DFQATT, SNEGSKA (reference sequence). The CDR3 length is 15 residues. Trimming took 6 bases from V and 4 from J; bases not matched to a gene: 9. The CDR3 nucleotides are TGCAGTGCCCATCCCGGGACTAGCGCTTACAATGAGCAGTTCTTC. The encoded protein is CSAHPGTSAYNEQFF.

In this sample, this clonotype turned up a few times. The V and J genes are TRBV6-1 and TRBJ1-4; weak D call: TRBD1 (5 bases). This CDR3 region has 14 residues. V was cut by 6 bases and J by 2 bases, with 10 bases left in between. From germline, CDR1 is MNHNS and CDR2 SASEGT. The CDR3 loop reads CASRGVSTNEKLFF. For the CDR3, the DNA is TGTGCCAGCAGGGGGGTCTCGACTAATGAAAAACTGTTTTTT.

This chain joins TRBV29-1 and TRBJ2-1; TRBD1 or TRBD2 may be the D gene (6 bases each). There are 14 residues in the CDR3. The germline V gene encodes CDR1 SQVTM and CDR2 ANQGSEA. With 3 bases removed from V and 7 bases from J, the gap between germline ends came to 16 bases. CDR3 residues: CSVDVGGRINEQFF. Here the CDR3 DNA reads TGCAGCGTTGATGTGGGGGGCAGGATAAATGAGCAGTTCTTC.

Of note for this clonotype: The germline gene is not matched at one end of the junction; a read error may be the cause. The rearrangement joins TRBV6-1 to TRBJ2-7; TRBD1 aligns across 7 bases. This CDR3 spans 14 amino acids. From germline, CDR1 is MNHNS and CDR2 SASEGT. The CDR3 coding sequence is TGTGTCAGCAGTGAAAGACAGGGAATGAGCGAGCAGTACTTC. Residues: CVSSERQGMSEQYF.

This clonotype has a count of ten or more. The V call is TRBV20-1, the J call TRBJ2-5; TRBD1 matches 9 bases. There are 14 residues in the CDR3. CDR1 is DFQATT and CDR2 is SNEGSKA in the germline V gene (reference sequence). V was pared by 2 bases and J by 5 bases, with 6 bases of the junction left unmatched. CDR3 loop: CSARRTDRGETQYF. DNA for the CDR3: TGCAGTGCTAGACGGACGGACAGGGGTGAGACCCAGTACTTC.

In this sample, this clonotype turned up many times. The V and J genes are TRBV18 and TRBJ1-2; D remains ambiguous. The germline V and J ends were trimmed by 3 bases and 5 bases, with 16 bases remaining between them. Germline CDR1 KGHSH, CDR2 LQKENI. This CDR3 has 15 amino acids. CDR3 bases: TGTGCCAGCTCACCCGGACTTGCCGGAGGATATGGCTACACCTTC. It is translated as CASSPGLAGGYGYTF.

At least ten counts were recorded for this clonotype. V gene TRBV3-1 combines with J gene TRBJ2-2; 8 bases match TRBD2. Losses at the gene ends were 4 bases for V and 8 bases for J; bases not matched to a gene: 24. Germline V gene lookup returns CDR1 LGHDT and CDR2 YNNKEL (reference sequence). This CDR3 contains 20 residues. CDR3: CASSPPLGAGGPRGSGELFF. For the CDR3, the DNA is TGTGCCAGCAGCCCCCCGCTGGGGGCGGGAGGCCCGCGTGGATCGGGGGAGCTGTTTTTT.

This clonotype was picked up a small number of times. V gene TRBV5-4 combines with J gene TRBJ2-4, with D possibly matching TRBD1 (5 bases). The CDR3 loop spans 14 amino acids. V lost 1 base and J 1 base, leaving 6 bases between the germline ends. Germline CDR1 and CDR2: SGHNT and YYREEE (reference sequence). For the CDR3, the DNA is TGTGCCAGCAGCTTGCAGGGTGCCAAAAACATTCAGTACTTC. It codes for CASSLQGAKNIQYF.

This clonotype was detected ten times or more. This chain joins TRBV5-1 and TRBJ2-5; no clear D. The germline gives CDR1 SGHRS, CDR2 YFSETQ. The CDR3 has 14 amino acids. The V and J ends lost 4 bases and 5 bases respectively, with 15 bases between them. The CDR3 sequence: CASSPTRPSETQYF. In nucleotides, the CDR3 is TGCGCCAGCAGCCCCACCCGGCCGTCCGAGACCCAGTACTTC.

In its sample, this clonotype was seen many times. The chain combines TRBV20-1 with TRBJ2-7, with D perhaps TRBD2 (5 bases). CDR1 and CDR2 from the germline V gene are DFQATT and SNEGSKA (reference sequence). V was cut by 2 bases and J by 7 bases, with 9 bases left in between. The CDR3 contains 11 residues. CDR3 bases: TGCAGTGCTAGACTTGCGGGTGAGCAGTACTTC. Its protein is CSARLAGEQYF.

This clonotype has ten or more counts. The chain uses TRBV7-2 and TRBJ2-7, with 8 positions matching TRBD2. Germline trimming cut 4 bases from V and 6 bases from J; bases unmatched to any gene: 8. The V gene's germline CDR1 is SGHTA and CDR2 FQGNSA. This CDR3 is built from 14 residues. The DNA for the CDR3 is TGTGCCAGCAGCTCCGCTTACGGGAGGGGCGAGCAGTACTTC. As protein: CASSSAYGRGEQYF.

This clonotype was seen at least ten times. The gene calls are TRBV5-1 and TRBJ2-1; TRBD2 agrees at 13 bases. Germline V CDR1 and CDR2: SGHRS, YFSETQ. CDR3 length equals 15 residues. The ends lost 7 bases at V and 7 bases at J; junction bases unmatched: 8. CDR3 sequence (DNA): TGCGCCAGCGGGCCGGGACTAGCGGGACTAAATGAGCAGTTCTTC. Its translation: CASGPGLAGLNEQFF.

In its sample, this clonotype was seen many times. V gene TRBV2 combines with J gene TRBJ2-3; a possible D gene is TRBD2 (6 bases). The CDR3 runs 17 residues. Germline V gene sequence: CDR1 SNHLY, CDR2 FYNNEI. Trimming pared 5 bases from V and 0 bases from J, leaving 18 bases between. The CDR3 DNA is TGTGCCAGCAGTTCGGGAGTCTCGTTCCTCAGCACAGATACGCAGTATTTT. Translated: CASSSGVSFLSTDTQYF.

The chain recombines TRBV7-8 with TRBJ2-5; no clear D. Per the germline V gene, CDR1 is SGHVS and CDR2 is FQNEAQ. The CDR3 runs to 13 residues. V lost 5 bases and J lost 1, with 8 bases in between. The chain's CDR3 is CASSLVVQETQYF. The CDR3 DNA sequence: TGTGCCAGCAGCCTAGTAGTCCAAGAGACCCAGTACTTC.

This clonotype was seen at least ten times. Relative to the germline gene, one junction end is altered; a read error may explain this. The chain joins TRBV28 to TRBJ2-1, with 9 bases aligning to TRBD2. The CDR3 consists of 15 residues. The germline gives CDR1 MDHEN, CDR2 SYDVKM. The CDR3: CASGLAGESYNEQFF. The CDR3 bases are TGTGCCAGCGGTTTAGCGGGAGAGTCCTACAATGAGCAGTTCTTC.

This chain connects TRBV29-1 to TRBJ2-7, with D possibly TRBD2 on 6 matching bases. CDR3 length: 13 amino acids. V was pared by 3 bases and J by 2 bases, with 11 bases between. The germline V gene has CDR1 SQVTM and CDR2 ANQGSEA. The CDR3, as DNA: TGCAGCGTTGACCAGGGCGGGACCTACGAGCAGTACTTC. Translated, it gives CSVDQGGTYEQYF.

This clonotype was counted between two and nine times. The chain joins TRBV28 to TRBJ1-1; TRBD1 is a possible D gene (5 bases). With 7 bases removed from V and 4 bases from J, the gap between germline ends came to 25 bases. Germline V CDR1 and CDR2: MDHEN, SYDVKM. CDR3 length: 17 amino acids. The CDR3: CASTLTDSPLGRTEAFF. The CDR3, as DNA: TGTGCCAGCACTCTAACAGACAGCCCCTTGGGTCGCACTGAAGCTTTCTTT.

The gene calls are TRBV20-1 and TRBJ2-7; 10 bases align to TRBD1. Unmatched junction bases numbered 21, after V lost 3 bases and J lost 7 bases. Germline-derived CDR1 and CDR2 are DFQATT and SNEGSKA (reference sequence). There are 18 residues in the CDR3. In DNA form, the CDR3 reads TGCAGTGCTAGCCAAACCGGGACAGGGGTCCGGATTAGAAGGGAGCAGTACTTC. It is translated as CSASQTGTGVRIRREQYF.

This clonotype was seen a few times. The chain joins TRBV28 to TRBJ1-5; 12 nucleotides line up with TRBD1. The V gene's germline CDR1 is MDHEN and CDR2 SYDVKM. This CDR3 has 16 residues. V lost 5 bases and J lost 7; bases outside the gene matches: 9. This CDR3 reads CASSPPGQGAGQPQHF. The CDR3 DNA reads as TGTGCCAGCAGTCCACCGGGACAGGGGGCCGGGCAGCCCCAGCATTTT.

The chain has TRBV28 and TRBJ2-3; no firm D call. This CDR3 is built from 12 residues. V lost 6 bases to trimming and J lost 9 bases, with 13 bases between them. CDR1 MDHEN and CDR2 SYDVKM come from the germline V gene. CDR3 in amino acids: CASSVSSRTQYF. CDR3 nucleotides: TGTGCCAGCAGCGTCAGCTCCCGGACGCAGTATTTT. Variable domain in full (rest from reference TRBV28 and TRBJ2-3): DVKVTQSSRYLVKRTGEKVFLECVQDMDHENMFWYRQDPGLGLRLIYFSYDVKMKEKGDIPEGYSVSREKKERFSLILESASTNQTSMYLCASSVSSRTQYFGPGTRLTVL.

This clonotype was counted a few times. CDR3 nucleotide sequence: TGTGCCAGCAGTTACTCAGGGGAAGAGACCCAGTACTTC. This encodes CASSYSGEETQYF. This chain connects TRBV6-5 to TRBJ2-5; TRBD1 is a possible D gene (5 bases). CDR1 MNHEY and CDR2 SVGAGI come from the germline V gene. CDR3 length: 13 amino acids. Trimming removed 0 bases from V and 3 bases from J, with 5 bases in between.

This clonotype was seen many times. The chain joins TRBV20-1 to TRBJ2-1; TRBD2 matches 13 bases. This CDR3 is built from 15 residues. Trimming cost V 5 bases and J 5 bases; bases outside gene matches: 6. Looked up from germline, CDR1 is DFQATT and CDR2 is SNEGSKA (reference sequence). CDR3 nucleotide sequence: TGCAGTGCTGAACTAGCGGGAGGGGGCAACAATGAGCAGTTCTTC. Its protein product is CSAELAGGGNNEQFF.